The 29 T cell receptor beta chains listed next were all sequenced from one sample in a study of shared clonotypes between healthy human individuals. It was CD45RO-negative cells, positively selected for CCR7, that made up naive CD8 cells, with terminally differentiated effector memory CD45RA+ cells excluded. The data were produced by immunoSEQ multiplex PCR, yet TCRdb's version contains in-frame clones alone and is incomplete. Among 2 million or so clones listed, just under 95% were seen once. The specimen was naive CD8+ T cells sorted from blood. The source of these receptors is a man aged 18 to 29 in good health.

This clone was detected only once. CDR3 sequence: CASSAPGSGASYEQYF. CDR3 nucleotide sequence: TGTGCCAGCAGTGCACCTGGGTCAGGGGCTTCCTACGAGCAGTACTTC. The chain combines TRBV28 with TRBJ2-7; possibly TRBD1 for D (6 bases). CDR1 and CDR2 (germline): MDHEN, SYDVKM. With 5 bases removed from V and 1 base from J, the gap between germline ends came to 18 bases. The CDR3 totals 16 residues.

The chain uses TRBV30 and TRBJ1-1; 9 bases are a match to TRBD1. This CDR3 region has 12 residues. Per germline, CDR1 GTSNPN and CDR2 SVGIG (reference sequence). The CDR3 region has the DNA TGTGCATGTCCGGGACAGGGCGCTGAAGCTTTCTTT. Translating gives CACPGQGAEAFF.

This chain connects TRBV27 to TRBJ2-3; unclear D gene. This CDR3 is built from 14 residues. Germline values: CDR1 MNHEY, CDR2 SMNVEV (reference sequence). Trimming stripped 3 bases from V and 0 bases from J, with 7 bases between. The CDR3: CASSLWASTDTQYF. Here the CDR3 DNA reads TGTGCCAGCAGTTTGTGGGCTAGCACAGATACGCAGTATTTT.

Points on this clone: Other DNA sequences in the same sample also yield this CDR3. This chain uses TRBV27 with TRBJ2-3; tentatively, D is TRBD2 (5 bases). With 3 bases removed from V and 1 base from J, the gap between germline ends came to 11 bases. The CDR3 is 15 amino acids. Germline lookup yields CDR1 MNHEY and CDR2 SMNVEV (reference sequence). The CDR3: CASSFLGVGTDTQYF. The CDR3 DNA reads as TGTGCCAGCAGTTTTCTGGGAGTTGGCACAGATACGCAGTATTTT.

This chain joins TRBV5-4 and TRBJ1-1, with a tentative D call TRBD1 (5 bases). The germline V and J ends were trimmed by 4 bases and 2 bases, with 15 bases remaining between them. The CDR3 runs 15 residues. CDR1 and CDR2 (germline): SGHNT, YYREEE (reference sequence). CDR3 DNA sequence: TGTGCCAGCAGCGCCGCGGGGACCCTTAACACTGAAGCTTTCTTT. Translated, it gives CASSAAGTLNTEAFF.

The CDR3 loop reads CASSQEDSSTYEQYF. In DNA form, the CDR3 reads TGTGCCAGCAGCCAAGAGGACAGCTCCACCTACGAGCAGTACTTC. V is TRBV4-2 and J is TRBJ2-7, with TRBD1 as a possible D gene (6 bases). Germline V gene lookup returns CDR1 LGHNA and CDR2 YNFKEQ. The CDR3 length is 15 residues. V lost 0 bases and J lost 2, with 11 bases in between.

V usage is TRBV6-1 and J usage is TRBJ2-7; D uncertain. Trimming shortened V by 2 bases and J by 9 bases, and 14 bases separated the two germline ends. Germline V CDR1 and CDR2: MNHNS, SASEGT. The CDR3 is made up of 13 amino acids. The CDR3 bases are TGTGCCAGCAGTGAATTCGGCGGAGTTGGGCAGTACTTC. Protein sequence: CASSEFGGVGQYF.

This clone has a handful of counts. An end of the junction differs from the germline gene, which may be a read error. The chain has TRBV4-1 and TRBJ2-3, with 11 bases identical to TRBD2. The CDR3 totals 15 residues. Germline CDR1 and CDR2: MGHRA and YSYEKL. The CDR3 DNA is TGCGCCAGCAACCAACTAGCGGGGGCTGGGGGTACGCAGTATTTT. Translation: CASNQLAGAGGTQYF.

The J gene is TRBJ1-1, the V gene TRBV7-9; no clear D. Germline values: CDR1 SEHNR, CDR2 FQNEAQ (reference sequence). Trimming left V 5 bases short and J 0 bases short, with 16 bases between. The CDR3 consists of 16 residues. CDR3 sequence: CASSRAAGSVNTEAFF. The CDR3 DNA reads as TGTGCCAGCAGCCGAGCGGCGGGCTCGGTGAACACTGAAGCTTTCTTT. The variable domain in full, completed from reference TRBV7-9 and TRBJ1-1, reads DTGVSQNPRHKITKRGQNVTFRCDPISEHNRLYWYRQTLGQGPEFLTYFQNEAQLEKSRLLSDRFSAERPKGSFSTLEIQRTEQGDSAMYLCASSRAAGSVNTEAFFGQGTRLTVV.

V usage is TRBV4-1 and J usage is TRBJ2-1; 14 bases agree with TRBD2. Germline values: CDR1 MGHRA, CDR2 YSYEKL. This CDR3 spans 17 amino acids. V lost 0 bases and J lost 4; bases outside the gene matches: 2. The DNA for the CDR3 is TGCGCCAGCAGCCAAGACTGGACTAGCGGGGGGTACAATGAGCAGTTCTTC. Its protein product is CASSQDWTSGGYNEQFF.

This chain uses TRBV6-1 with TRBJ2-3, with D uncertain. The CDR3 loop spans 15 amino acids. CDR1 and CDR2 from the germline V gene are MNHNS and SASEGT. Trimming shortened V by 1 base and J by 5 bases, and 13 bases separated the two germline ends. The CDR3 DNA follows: TGTGCCAGCAGTGAAGGGGTCCTTATAGGAGATACGCAGTATTTT. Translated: CASSEGVLIGDTQYF.

CDR3 sequence: CASSNPGVVETQYF. CDR3 in DNA: TGTGCCAGCAGCAACCCGGGGGTAGTAGAGACCCAGTACTTC. The chain has TRBV7-6 and TRBJ2-5; TRBD2 is a possible D gene (6 bases). Per the germline V gene, CDR1 is SGHVS and CDR2 is FNYEAQ. Trimming removed 5 bases from V and 4 bases from J, with 14 bases in between. The CDR3 totals 14 residues.

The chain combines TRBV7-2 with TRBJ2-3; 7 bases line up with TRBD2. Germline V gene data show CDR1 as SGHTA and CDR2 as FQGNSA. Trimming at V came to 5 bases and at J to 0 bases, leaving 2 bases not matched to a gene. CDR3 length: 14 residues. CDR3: CASSNSGSTDTQYF. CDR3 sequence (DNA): TGTGCCAGCAGCAATAGCGGGAGCACAGATACGCAGTATTTT.

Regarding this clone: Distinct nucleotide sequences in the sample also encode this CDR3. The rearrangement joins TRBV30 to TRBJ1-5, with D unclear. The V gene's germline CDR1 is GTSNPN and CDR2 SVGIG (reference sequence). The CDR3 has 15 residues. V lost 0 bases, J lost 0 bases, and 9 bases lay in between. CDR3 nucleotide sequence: TGTGCCTGGAGTGTAGGAGGTCATAGCAATCAGCCCCAGCATTTT. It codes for CAWSVGGHSNQPQHF.

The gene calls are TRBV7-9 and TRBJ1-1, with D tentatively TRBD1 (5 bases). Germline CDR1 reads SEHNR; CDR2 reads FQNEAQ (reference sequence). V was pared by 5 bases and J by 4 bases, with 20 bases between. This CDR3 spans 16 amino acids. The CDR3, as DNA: TGTGCCAGCAGCCCAGCGCTCGGGACCCTAGGCACTGAAGCTTTCTTT. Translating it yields CASSPALGTLGTEAFF.

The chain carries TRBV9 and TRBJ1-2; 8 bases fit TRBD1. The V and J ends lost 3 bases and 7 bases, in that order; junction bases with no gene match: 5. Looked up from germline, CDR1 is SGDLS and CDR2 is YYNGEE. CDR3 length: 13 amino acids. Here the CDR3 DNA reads TGTGCCAGCAGCGGGACAGGGAGACTTGGCTACACCTTC. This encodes CASSGTGRLGYTF.

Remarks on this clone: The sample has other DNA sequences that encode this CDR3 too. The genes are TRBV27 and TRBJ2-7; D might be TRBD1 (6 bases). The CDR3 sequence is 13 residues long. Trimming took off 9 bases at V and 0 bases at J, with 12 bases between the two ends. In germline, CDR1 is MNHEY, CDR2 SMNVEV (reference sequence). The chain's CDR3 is CASGGGPSYEQYF. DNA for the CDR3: TGTGCCAGTGGGGGCGGACCCTCCTACGAGCAGTACTTC.

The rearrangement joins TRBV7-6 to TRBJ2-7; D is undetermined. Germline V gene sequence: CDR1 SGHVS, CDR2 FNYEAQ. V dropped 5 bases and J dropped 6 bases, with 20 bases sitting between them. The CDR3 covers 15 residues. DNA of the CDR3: TGTGCCAGCAGCCCACTGCCGGGTCGCTACGGCGAGCAGTACTTC. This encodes CASSPLPGRYGEQYF.

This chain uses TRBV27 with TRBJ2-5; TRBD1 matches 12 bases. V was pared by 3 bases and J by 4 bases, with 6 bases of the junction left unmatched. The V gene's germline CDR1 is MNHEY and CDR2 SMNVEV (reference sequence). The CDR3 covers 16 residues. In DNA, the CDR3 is TGTGCCAGCAGTTTCGCGGGACAGGGGGCAAGAGAGACCCAGTACTTC. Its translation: CASSFAGQGARETQYF.

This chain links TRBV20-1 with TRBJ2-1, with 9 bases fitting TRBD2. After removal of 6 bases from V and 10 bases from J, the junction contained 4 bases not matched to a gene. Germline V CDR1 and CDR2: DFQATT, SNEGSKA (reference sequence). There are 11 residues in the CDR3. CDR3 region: CSALTSGEQFF. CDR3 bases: TGCAGTGCCCTGACTAGCGGAGAGCAGTTCTTC.

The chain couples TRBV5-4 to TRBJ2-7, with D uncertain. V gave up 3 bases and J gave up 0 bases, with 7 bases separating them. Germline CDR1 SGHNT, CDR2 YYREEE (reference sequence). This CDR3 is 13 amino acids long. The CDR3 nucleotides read TGTGCCAGCAGCTCTGGGCACTCCTACGAGCAGTACTTC. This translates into CASSSGHSYEQYF.

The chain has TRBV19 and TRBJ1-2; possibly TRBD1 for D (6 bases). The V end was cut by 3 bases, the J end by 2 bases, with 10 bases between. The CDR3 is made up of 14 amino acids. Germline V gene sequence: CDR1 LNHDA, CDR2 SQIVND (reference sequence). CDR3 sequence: CASSIRQENYGYTF. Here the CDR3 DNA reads TGTGCCAGTAGTATCCGACAGGAGAACTATGGCTACACCTTC.

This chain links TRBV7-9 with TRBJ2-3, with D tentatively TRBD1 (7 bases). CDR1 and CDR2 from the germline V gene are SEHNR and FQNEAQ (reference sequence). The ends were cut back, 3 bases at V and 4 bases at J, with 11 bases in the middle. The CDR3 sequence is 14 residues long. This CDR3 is CASSFRGAPDTQYF. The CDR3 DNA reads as TGTGCCAGCAGCTTCAGGGGGGCCCCAGATACGCAGTATTTT.

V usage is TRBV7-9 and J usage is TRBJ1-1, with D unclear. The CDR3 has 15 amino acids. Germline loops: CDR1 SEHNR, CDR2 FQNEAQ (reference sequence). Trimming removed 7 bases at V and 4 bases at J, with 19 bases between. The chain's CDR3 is CASTFSVPHATEAFF. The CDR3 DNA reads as TGTGCCAGCACTTTTTCCGTCCCCCATGCCACTGAAGCTTTCTTT.

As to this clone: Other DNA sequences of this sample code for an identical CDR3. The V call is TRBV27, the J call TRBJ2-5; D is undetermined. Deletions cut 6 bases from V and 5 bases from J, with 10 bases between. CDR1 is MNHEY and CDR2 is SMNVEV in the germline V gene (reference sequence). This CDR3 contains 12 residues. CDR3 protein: CASSPGGETQYF. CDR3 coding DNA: TGTGCCAGCAGCCCAGGTGGGGAGACCCAGTACTTC.

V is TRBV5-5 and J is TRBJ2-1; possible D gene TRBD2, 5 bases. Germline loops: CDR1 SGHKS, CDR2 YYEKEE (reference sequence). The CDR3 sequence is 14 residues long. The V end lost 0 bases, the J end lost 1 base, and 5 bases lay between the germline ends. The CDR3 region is CASSLGTSYNEQFF. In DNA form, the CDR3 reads TGTGCCAGCAGCTTGGGGACTTCCTACAATGAGCAGTTCTTC.

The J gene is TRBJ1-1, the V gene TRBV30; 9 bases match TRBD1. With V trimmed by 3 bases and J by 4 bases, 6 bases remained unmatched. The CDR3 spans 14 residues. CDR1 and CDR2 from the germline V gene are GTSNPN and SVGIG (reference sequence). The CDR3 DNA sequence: TGTGCCTGGAGCACGGGACAGGGAAGCACTGAAGCTTTCTTT. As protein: CAWSTGQGSTEAFF. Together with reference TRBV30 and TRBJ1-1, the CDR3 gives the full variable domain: SQTIHQWPATLVQPVGSPLSLECTVEGTSNPNLYWYRQAAGRGLQLLFYSVGIGQISSEVPQNLSASRPQDRQFILSSKKLLLSDSGFYLCAWSTGQGSTEAFFGQGTRLTVV.

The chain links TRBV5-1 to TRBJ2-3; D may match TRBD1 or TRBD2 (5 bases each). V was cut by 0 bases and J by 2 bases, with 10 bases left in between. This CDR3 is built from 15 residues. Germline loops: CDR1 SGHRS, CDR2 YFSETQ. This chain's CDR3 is CASSLERGSTDTQYF. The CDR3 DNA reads TGCGCCAGCAGCTTGGAACGGGGCTCCACAGATACGCAGTATTTT.

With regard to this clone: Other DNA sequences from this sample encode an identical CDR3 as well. The chain's CDR3 is CSVDGTVSYNEQFF. For the CDR3, the DNA is TGCAGCGTTGATGGTACAGTCTCCTACAATGAGCAGTTCTTC. This chain uses TRBV29-1 with TRBJ2-1, with no clear D. This CDR3 comprises 14 residues. Germline V gives CDR1 SQVTM, CDR2 ANQGSEA. The ends were cut back, 3 bases at V and 0 bases at J, with 9 bases in the middle.